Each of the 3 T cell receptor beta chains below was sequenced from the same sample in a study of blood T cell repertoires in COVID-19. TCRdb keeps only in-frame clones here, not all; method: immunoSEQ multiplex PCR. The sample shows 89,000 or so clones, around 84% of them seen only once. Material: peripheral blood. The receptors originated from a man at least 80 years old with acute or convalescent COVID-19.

This chain's CDR3 is CASSVGTAFKNQPQHF. CDR3 coding DNA: TGTGCCAGCAGCGTCGGGACAGCTTTTAAGAATCAGCCCCAGCATTTT. The V and J genes are TRBV5-6 and TRBJ1-5; 7 bases align to TRBD1. The germline gives CDR1 SGHDT, CDR2 YYEEEE. CDR3 length equals 16 residues. J was trimmed by 4 bases and V by 4 bases; bases with no gene match: 11.

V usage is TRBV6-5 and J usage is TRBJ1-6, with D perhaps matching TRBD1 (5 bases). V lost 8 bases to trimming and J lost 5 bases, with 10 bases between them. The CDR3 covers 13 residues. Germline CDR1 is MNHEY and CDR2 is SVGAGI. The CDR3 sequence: CASSGSDNSPLHF. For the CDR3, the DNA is TGTGCCAGCTCAGGGTCCGATAATTCACCCCTCCACTTT.

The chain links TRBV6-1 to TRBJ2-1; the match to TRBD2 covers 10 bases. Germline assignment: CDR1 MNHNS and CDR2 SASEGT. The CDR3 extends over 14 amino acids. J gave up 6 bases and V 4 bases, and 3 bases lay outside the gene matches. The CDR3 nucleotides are TGTGCCAGCAGTGTAGCGGGAGGCTCCAATGAGCAGTTCTTC. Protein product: CASSVAGGSNEQFF.